Listed below are T cell receptor beta chains from one sample, sequenced in a study of CD4+ T cells in melanoma. Here immunoSEQ multiplex PCR was the method, and the copy in TCRdb shows in-frame clones only, minus some. The sample holds more than 90,000 clones, 92% seen once. The sample comprised peripheral blood. The receptors originated from a human donor with melanoma. CDR3s include the opening cysteine and the closing phenylalanine or tryptophan. The D gene is left open where the match is weak. Only some rows state a clone size, as once, few, many or a class for expanded clones.

abundance: NA; d_gene: NA; v_gene: TRBV15; j_gene: TRBJ1-1; CDR3nt: TGTGCCACCAGCAGAGAACCAGGGAGCACTGAAGCTTTCTTT; CDR3aa: CATSREPGSTEAFF
abundance: NA; d_gene: NA; v_gene: TRBV5-5; j_gene: TRBJ1-2; CDR3nt: TGTGCCAGCAGCTTACCTGGCTACACCTTC; CDR3aa: CASSLPGYTF
abundance: once; d_gene: NA; v_gene: TRBV7-3; j_gene: TRBJ2-1; CDR3nt: TGTGCCAGCAGCCCCAGCCGTGGAAATGAGCAGTTCTTC; CDR3aa: CASSPSRGNEQFF
abundance: NA; d_gene: NA; v_gene: TRBV5-5; j_gene: TRBJ1-1; CDR3nt: TGTGCCAGCAGCTTCGGGGGCTCGAACACTGAAGCTTTCTTT; CDR3aa: CASSFGGSNTEAFF
abundance: NA; d_gene: TRBD1; v_gene: TRBV6-6; j_gene: TRBJ1-1; CDR3nt: TGTGCCAGCAGCCCCTCCGGACAGGGAGGCACTGAAGCTTTCTTT; CDR3aa: CASSPSGQGGTEAFF
abundance: NA; d_gene: NA; v_gene: TRBV6-5; j_gene: TRBJ2-4; CDR3nt: TGTGCCAGCAGAGGCCGTGGGGTCGGAAAAAACATTCAGTACTTC; CDR3aa: CASRGRGVGKNIQYF
abundance: few; d_gene: NA; v_gene: TRBV6-5; j_gene: TRBJ1-2; CDR3nt: TGTGCCAGCAGTAAGGACAGCTTCTATGGCTACACCTTC; CDR3aa: CASSKDSFYGYTF
abundance: NA; d_gene: NA; v_gene: TRBV7-2; j_gene: TRBJ2-5; CDR3nt: TGTGCCAGCAGCTTTCGACGGGACCAAGAGACCCAGTACTTC; CDR3aa: CASSFRRDQETQYF
abundance: NA; d_gene: NA; v_gene: TRBV28; j_gene: TRBJ1-2; CDR3nt: TGTGCCAGCATAAAATCAGGGACCCCTAACTATGGCTACACCTTC; CDR3aa: CASIKSGTPNYGYTF
abundance: NA; d_gene: NA; v_gene: TRBV10-3; j_gene: TRBJ2-7; CDR3nt: TGTGCCATCAGTAATAGCGGTTTCTCCTACGAGCAGTACTTC; CDR3aa: CAISNSGFSYEQYF
abundance: NA; d_gene: TRBD2; v_gene: TRBV28; j_gene: TRBJ2-3; CDR3nt: TGTGCCAGCAGCCTTCGGACTAGCGTCCCGGATACGCAGTATTTT; CDR3aa: CASSLRTSVPDTQYF
abundance: NA; d_gene: TRBD1; v_gene: TRBV10-3; j_gene: TRBJ1-2; CDR3nt: TGTGCCATCAGACCCGGACAGGGGAGGGACTATGGCTACACCTTC; CDR3aa: CAIRPGQGRDYGYTF
abundance: NA; d_gene: NA; v_gene: TRBV11-3; j_gene: TRBJ2-1; CDR3nt: TGTGCCAGCAGCTCCTACACCGGGGAAAATAATGAGCAGTTCTTC; CDR3aa: CASSSYTGENNEQFF
abundance: NA; d_gene: TRBD1; v_gene: TRBV28; j_gene: TRBJ1-6; CDR3nt: TGTGCCAGCAGTTCCGGGACAGGGGTCTCACCCCTCCACTTT; CDR3aa: CASSSGTGVSPLHF
abundance: NA; d_gene: NA; v_gene: TRBV11-2; j_gene: TRBJ2-7; CDR3nt: TGTGCCAGCAGCCACCGAAACGGGGCGTACGAGCAGTACTTC; CDR3aa: CASSHRNGAYEQYF
abundance: NA; d_gene: NA; v_gene: TRBV5-1; j_gene: TRBJ1-5; CDR3nt: TGCGCCAGCAGCTTGGCGGGTATGGACAGCAATCAGCCCCAGCATTTT; CDR3aa: CASSLAGMDSNQPQHF
abundance: NA; d_gene: NA; v_gene: TRBV4-3; j_gene: TRBJ1-2; CDR3nt: TGCGCCAGCAGCCAAGATCTGTTGGGGGATCTCAATGGCTACACCTTC; CDR3aa: CASSQDLLGDLNGYTF
abundance: NA; d_gene: TRBD2; v_gene: TRBV5-1; j_gene: TRBJ2-7; CDR3nt: TGCGCCAGCAGCCTGGGACTAGGCTCCTACGAGCAGTACTTC; CDR3aa: CASSLGLGSYEQYF
abundance: NA; d_gene: TRBD2; v_gene: TRBV7-2; j_gene: TRBJ2-7; CDR3nt: TGTGCCAGCAGCTCGGGACTAGCGGAGGGGTACGAGCAGTACTTC; CDR3aa: CASSSGLAEGYEQYF
abundance: NA; d_gene: TRBD2; v_gene: TRBV18; j_gene: TRBJ2-3; CDR3nt: TGTGCCAGCTCACCACCCCGGTTTAGCGGGGGGGTGACAGATACGCAGTATTTT; CDR3aa: CASSPPRFSGGVTDTQYF
abundance: NA; d_gene: NA; v_gene: TRBV6-5; j_gene: TRBJ1-5; CDR3nt: TGTGCCAGCAGTTATTCAGGGCCTAATCAGCCCCAGCATTTT; CDR3aa: CASSYSGPNQPQHF
abundance: NA; d_gene: NA; v_gene: TRBV4-1; j_gene: TRBJ2-4; CDR3nt: TGCGCCAGCAGCCAACTCCTGGACATTAAGCTTGCCCTAGCCAAAAACATTCAGTACTTC; CDR3aa: CASSQLLDIKLALAKNIQYF
abundance: NA; d_gene: TRBD2; v_gene: TRBV7-2; j_gene: TRBJ2-3; CDR3nt: TGTGCCAGCAGCTTGAGGACTAGCGGGAGCGCAGATACGCAGTATTTT; CDR3aa: CASSLRTSGSADTQYF
abundance: once; d_gene: NA; v_gene: TRBV25-1; j_gene: TRBJ1-6; CDR3nt: TGTGCCAGCAGTGAATATGGATTTAATTCACCCCTCCACTTT; CDR3aa: CASSEYGFNSPLHF
abundance: NA; d_gene: TRBD1; v_gene: TRBV5-1; j_gene: TRBJ2-7; CDR3nt: TGCGCCAGCAACGCCGGGACAGGCTCCTACGAGCAGTACTTC; CDR3aa: CASNAGTGSYEQYF
abundance: NA; d_gene: TRBD2; v_gene: TRBV2; j_gene: TRBJ2-3; CDR3nt: TGTGCCAGCAGTATCGGACTAGCGGGGTTATTAGATACGCAGTATTTT; CDR3aa: CASSIGLAGLLDTQYF
abundance: NA; d_gene: TRBD1; v_gene: TRBV4-3; j_gene: TRBJ2-5; CDR3nt: TGCGCCAGCAGCCAAGGACAGGGGGGCCAAGAGACCCAGTACTTC; CDR3aa: CASSQGQGGQETQYF
abundance: NA; d_gene: TRBD1; v_gene: TRBV27; j_gene: TRBJ1-2; CDR3nt: TGTGCCAGCAGTTTATCGCGGACAGGGGTTAGCTATGGCTACACCTTC; CDR3aa: CASSLSRTGVSYGYTF
abundance: NA; d_gene: NA; v_gene: TRBV7-9; j_gene: TRBJ1-4; CDR3nt: TGTGCCAGCAGCTTGGGCCTTGGGGGAATTAATGAAAAACTGTTTTTT; CDR3aa: CASSLGLGGINEKLFF
abundance: NA; d_gene: NA; v_gene: TRBV18; j_gene: TRBJ2-6; CDR3nt: TGTGCCAGCTCACCGAGCCCTGGGGCCAACGTCCTGACTTTC; CDR3aa: CASSPSPGANVLTF
abundance: NA; d_gene: TRBD2; v_gene: TRBV6-1; j_gene: TRBJ2-1; CDR3nt: TGTGCCAGCAGCCAAGGACTAGCGGGAGTCTATGAGCAGTTCTTC; CDR3aa: CASSQGLAGVYEQFF
abundance: NA; d_gene: NA; v_gene: TRBV9; j_gene: TRBJ2-2; CDR3nt: TGTGCCAGCAGCGTAGAGGGGACGTATGCGAACACCGGGGAGCTGTTTTTT; CDR3aa: CASSVEGTYANTGELFF
abundance: NA; d_gene: NA; v_gene: TRBV7-3; j_gene: TRBJ2-1; CDR3nt: TGTGCCAGCAGCTTAAACCCCCCCGGGAGTGAGCAGTTCTTC; CDR3aa: CASSLNPPGSEQFF
abundance: NA; d_gene: TRBD2; v_gene: TRBV7-9; j_gene: TRBJ2-3; CDR3nt: TGTGCCAGCAGCTTAGGGACTAGCGGATACACAGATACGCAGTATTTT; CDR3aa: CASSLGTSGYTDTQYF
abundance: NA; d_gene: NA; v_gene: TRBV6-1; j_gene: TRBJ1-5; CDR3nt: TGTGCCAGCAGTGCTGGGGAGGGTCAGCCCCAGCATTTT; CDR3aa: CASSAGEGQPQHF
abundance: NA; d_gene: NA; v_gene: TRBV6-5; j_gene: TRBJ2-7; CDR3nt: TGTGCCAGCAGTTACTCGATCACCTACGAGCAGTACTTC; CDR3aa: CASSYSITYEQYF
abundance: NA; d_gene: TRBD2; v_gene: TRBV19; j_gene: TRBJ2-5; CDR3nt: TGTGCCAGTAGTTTCGGGGGGGCCGAGGAGACCCAGTACTTC; CDR3aa: CASSFGGAEETQYF
abundance: NA; d_gene: NA; v_gene: TRBV7-8; j_gene: TRBJ2-1; CDR3nt: TGTGCCAGCAGCTTAAACCCCACCGGAACCTCCTACAATGAGCAGTTCTTC; CDR3aa: CASSLNPTGTSYNEQFF
abundance: NA; d_gene: NA; v_gene: TRBV7-2; j_gene: TRBJ2-7; CDR3nt: TGTGCCAGCAGCCCGCAATACGGGTGGGGGCAGACAGACTACGAGCAGTACTTC; CDR3aa: CASSPQYGWGQTDYEQYF
abundance: NA; d_gene: NA; v_gene: TRBV7-2; j_gene: TRBJ2-2; CDR3nt: TGTGCCAGCAGCGTGACAGCGGAGCTGTTTTTT; CDR3aa: CASSVTAELFF
abundance: NA; d_gene: NA; v_gene: TRBV5-4; j_gene: TRBJ2-3; CDR3nt: TGTGCCAGCAGCTCTAGAGCTAGCACAGATACGCAGTATTTT; CDR3aa: CASSSRASTDTQYF
abundance: NA; d_gene: TRBD2; v_gene: TRBV18; j_gene: TRBJ2-1; CDR3nt: TGTGCCAGCTCACCAGTTTTCACTAGCGGGGGGTATAATGAGCAGTTCTTC; CDR3aa: CASSPVFTSGGYNEQFF
abundance: NA; d_gene: NA; v_gene: TRBV29-1; j_gene: TRBJ2-7; CDR3nt: TGCAGCGTCGCACAGGACTCCTACGAGCAGTACTTC; CDR3aa: CSVAQDSYEQYF
abundance: NA; d_gene: TRBD2; v_gene: TRBV4-3; j_gene: TRBJ2-3; CDR3nt: TGCGCCAGCAGCCGAGGGACTAGCGGAGAGACAGATACGCAGTATTTT; CDR3aa: CASSRGTSGETDTQYF
abundance: NA; d_gene: NA; v_gene: TRBV7-2; j_gene: TRBJ1-5; CDR3nt: TGTGCCAGCAGTCCCCAGGGAGATAGCAATCAGCCCCAGCATTTT; CDR3aa: CASSPQGDSNQPQHF
abundance: NA; d_gene: NA; v_gene: TRBV9; j_gene: TRBJ2-3; CDR3nt: TGTGCCAGCAGCGTAGCGTGGGGACTCACAGATACGCAGTATTTT; CDR3aa: CASSVAWGLTDTQYF
abundance: once; d_gene: NA; v_gene: TRBV27; j_gene: TRBJ2-7; CDR3nt: TGTGCCAGCAGTTTATGGCAGGGGAACGAGCAGTACTTC; CDR3aa: CASSLWQGNEQYF
abundance: NA; d_gene: NA; v_gene: TRBV29-1; j_gene: TRBJ2-3; CDR3nt: TGCAGCGTTCTCCCCCCCATTCGGAGCACAGATACGCAGTATTTT; CDR3aa: CSVLPPIRSTDTQYF
abundance: NA; d_gene: TRBD2; v_gene: TRBV5-4; j_gene: TRBJ2-3; CDR3nt: TGTGCCAGCAGCCGGACGGGGGGGACCACAGATACGCAGTATTTT; CDR3aa: CASSRTGGTTDTQYF
abundance: few; d_gene: NA; v_gene: TRBV7-9; j_gene: TRBJ1-2; CDR3nt: TGTGCCAGCAGCTTATTAACCCTCTATGGCTACACCTTC; CDR3aa: CASSLLTLYGYTF
abundance: NA; d_gene: NA; v_gene: TRBV21-1; j_gene: TRBJ2-1; CDR3nt: TGTGCCAGCAGCAAAACCCAGAAAGGGGGGTTCTCCTACAATGAGCAGTTCTTC; CDR3aa: CASSKTQKGGFSYNEQFF
abundance: NA; d_gene: NA; v_gene: TRBV5-8; j_gene: TRBJ2-5; CDR3nt: TGTGCCAGCAGCGGGCGGGGCGGGCGAGAGACCCAGTACTTC; CDR3aa: CASSGRGGRETQYF
abundance: NA; d_gene: TRBD1; v_gene: TRBV9; j_gene: TRBJ2-7; CDR3nt: TGTGCCAGCAGCGTCGGACAGGGGAACGAGCAGTACTTC; CDR3aa: CASSVGQGNEQYF
abundance: NA; d_gene: NA; v_gene: TRBV6-1; j_gene: TRBJ1-3; CDR3nt: TGTGCCAGCAGTGAAGTGAGCAGGGGAAACACCATATATTTT; CDR3aa: CASSEVSRGNTIYF